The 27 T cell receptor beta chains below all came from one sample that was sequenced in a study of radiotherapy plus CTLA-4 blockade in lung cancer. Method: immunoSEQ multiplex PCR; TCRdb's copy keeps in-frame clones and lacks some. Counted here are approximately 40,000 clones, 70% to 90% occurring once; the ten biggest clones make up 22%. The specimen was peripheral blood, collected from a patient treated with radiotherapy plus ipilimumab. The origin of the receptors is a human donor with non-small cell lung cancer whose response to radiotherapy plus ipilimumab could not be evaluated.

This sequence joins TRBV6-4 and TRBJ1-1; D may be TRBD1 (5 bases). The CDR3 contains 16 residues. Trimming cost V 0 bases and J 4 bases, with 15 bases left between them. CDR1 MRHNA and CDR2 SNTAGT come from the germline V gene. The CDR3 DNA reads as TGTGCCAGCAGTGACTCGATCGGCAGGGTGCCCACTGAAGCTTTCTTT. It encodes CASSDSIGRVPTEAFF.

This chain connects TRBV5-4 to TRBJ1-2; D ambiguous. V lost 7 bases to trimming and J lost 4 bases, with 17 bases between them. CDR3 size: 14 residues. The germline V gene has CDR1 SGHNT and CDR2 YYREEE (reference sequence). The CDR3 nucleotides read TGTGCCAGCCCAGACACTTCTCAACCCTATGGCTACACCTTC. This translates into CASPDTSQPYGYTF.

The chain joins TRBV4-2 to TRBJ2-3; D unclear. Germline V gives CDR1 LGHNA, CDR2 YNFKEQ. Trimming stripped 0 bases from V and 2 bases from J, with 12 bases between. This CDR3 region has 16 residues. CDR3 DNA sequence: TGTGCCAGCAGCCAAGATCTCTCGAGAGACACAGATACGCAGTATTTT. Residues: CASSQDLSRDTDTQYF.

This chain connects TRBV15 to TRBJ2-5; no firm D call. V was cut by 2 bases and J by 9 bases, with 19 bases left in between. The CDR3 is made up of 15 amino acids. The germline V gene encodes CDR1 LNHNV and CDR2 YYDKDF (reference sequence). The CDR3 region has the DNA TGTGCCACCAGCAGATCTGCTGGGTCGTCGCAGGCCCAGTACTTC. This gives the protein CATSRSAGSSQAQYF.

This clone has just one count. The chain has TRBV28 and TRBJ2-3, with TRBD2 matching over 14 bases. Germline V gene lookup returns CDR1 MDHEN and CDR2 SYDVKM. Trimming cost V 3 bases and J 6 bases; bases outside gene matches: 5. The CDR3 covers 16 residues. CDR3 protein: CASSFRTSGRRDTQYF. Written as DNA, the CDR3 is TGTGCCAGCAGTTTTCGGACTAGCGGGAGGAGGGATACGCAGTATTTT.

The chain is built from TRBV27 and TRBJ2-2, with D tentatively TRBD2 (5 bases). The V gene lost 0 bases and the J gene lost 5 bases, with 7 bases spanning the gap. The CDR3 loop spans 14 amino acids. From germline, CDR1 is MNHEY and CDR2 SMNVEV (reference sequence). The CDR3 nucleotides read TGTGCCAGCAGTTTATCTCGGGGAACCGGGGAGCTGTTTTTT. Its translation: CASSLSRGTGELFF.

CDR3 sequence (DNA): TGTGCCAGCAGTGAGCGCGGGTACACTGAAGCTTTCTTT. Protein: CASSERGYTEAFF. The chain employs TRBV25-1 and TRBJ1-1; no clear D. Between the trimmed V and J ends, which lost 3 bases and 3 bases, there was a span of 8 bases. Per the germline V gene, CDR1 is MGHDK and CDR2 is SYGVNS. The CDR3 sequence is 13 residues long.

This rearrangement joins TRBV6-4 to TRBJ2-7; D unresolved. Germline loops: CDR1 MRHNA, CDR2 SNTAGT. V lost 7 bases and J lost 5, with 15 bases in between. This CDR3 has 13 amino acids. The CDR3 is CASTQKNENEQYF. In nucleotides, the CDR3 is TGTGCCAGCACCCAAAAAAACGAGAACGAGCAGTACTTC.

In nucleotides, the CDR3 is TGTGCCAGCAGCCCGCACGGGACTAGGGAATTCTACGAGCAGTACTTC. It yields the protein CASSPHGTREFYEQYF. The V gene is TRBV7-2, the J gene TRBJ2-7, with 8 bases lining up with TRBD2. From germline, CDR1 is SGHTA and CDR2 FQGNSA. The CDR3 has 16 residues. Trimming cost V 5 bases and J 3 bases; bases outside gene matches: 12.

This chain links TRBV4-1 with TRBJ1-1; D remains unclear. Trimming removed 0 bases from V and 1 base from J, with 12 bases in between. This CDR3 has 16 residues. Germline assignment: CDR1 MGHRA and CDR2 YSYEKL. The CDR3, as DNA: TGCGCCAGCAGCCAAGAATCGACTAGGGCGAACACTGAAGCTTTCTTT. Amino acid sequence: CASSQESTRANTEAFF.

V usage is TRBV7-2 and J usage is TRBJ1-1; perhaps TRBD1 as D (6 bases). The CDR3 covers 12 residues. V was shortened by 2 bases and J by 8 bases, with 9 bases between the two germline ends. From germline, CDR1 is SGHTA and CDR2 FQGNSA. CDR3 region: CASSLTGGEAFF. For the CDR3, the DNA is TGTGCCAGCAGCTTAACGGGGGGCGAAGCTTTCTTT.

The CDR3 region is CASTPANTGELFF. CDR3 sequence (DNA): TGTGCCAGCACCCCCGCGAACACCGGGGAGCTGTTTTTT. The chain couples TRBV14 to TRBJ2-2; D is undetermined. V was pared by 7 bases and J by 0 bases, with 6 bases between. Germline CDR1 is SGHDN and CDR2 is FVKESK. The CDR3 is 13 residues long. Supplemented by reference TRBV14 and TRBJ2-2, the full variable domain reads EAGVTQFPSHSVIEKGQTVTLRCDPISGHDNLYWYRRVMGKEIKFLLHFVKESKQDESGMPNNRFLAERTGGTYSTLKVQPAELEDSGVYFCASTPANTGELFFGEGSRLTVL.

CDR3 coding DNA: TGCGCCAGCAGCCGTACTAGCGAGTACAATGAGCAGTTCTTC. Translating it yields CASSRTSEYNEQFF. V and J are TRBV4-1 and TRBJ2-1; 7 nucleotides align to TRBD2. CDR1 and CDR2 (germline): MGHRA, YSYEKL. This CDR3 is built from 14 residues. V shed 4 bases, J shed 4 bases, and the junction held 4 bases outside the gene matches.

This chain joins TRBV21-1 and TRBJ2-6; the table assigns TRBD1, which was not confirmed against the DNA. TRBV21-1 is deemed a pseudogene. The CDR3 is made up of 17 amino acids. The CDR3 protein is CASSLRTGESGANVLTF. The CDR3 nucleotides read TGTGCCAGCAGCCTCCGGACAGGGGAATCTGGGGCCAACGTCCTGACTTTC.

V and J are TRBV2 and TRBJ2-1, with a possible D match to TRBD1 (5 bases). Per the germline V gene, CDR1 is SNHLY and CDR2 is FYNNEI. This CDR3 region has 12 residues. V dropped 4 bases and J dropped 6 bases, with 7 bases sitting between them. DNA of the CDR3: TGTGCCAGCAGTGGCCAGGGCAATGAGCAGTTCTTC. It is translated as CASSGQGNEQFF.

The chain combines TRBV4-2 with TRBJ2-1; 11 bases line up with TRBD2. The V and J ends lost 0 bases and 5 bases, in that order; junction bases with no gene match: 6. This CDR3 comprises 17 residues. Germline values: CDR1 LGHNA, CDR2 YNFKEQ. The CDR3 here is CASSQDPGTSGHNEQFF. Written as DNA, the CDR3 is TGTGCCAGCAGCCAAGACCCCGGGACTAGCGGACACAATGAGCAGTTCTTC.

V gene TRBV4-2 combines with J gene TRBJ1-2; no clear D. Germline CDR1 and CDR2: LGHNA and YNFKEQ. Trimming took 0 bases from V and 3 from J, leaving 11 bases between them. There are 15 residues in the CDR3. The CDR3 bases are TGTGCCAGCAGCCAAGATGAAGCTGCTTACTATGGCTACACCTTC. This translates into CASSQDEAAYYGYTF.

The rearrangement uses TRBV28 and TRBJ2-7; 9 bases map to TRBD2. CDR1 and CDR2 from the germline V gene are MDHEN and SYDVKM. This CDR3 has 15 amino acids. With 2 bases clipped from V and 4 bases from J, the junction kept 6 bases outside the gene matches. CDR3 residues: CASSLALAGRYEQYF. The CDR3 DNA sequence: TGTGCCAGCAGTTTAGCTCTAGCGGGGAGGTACGAGCAGTACTTC.

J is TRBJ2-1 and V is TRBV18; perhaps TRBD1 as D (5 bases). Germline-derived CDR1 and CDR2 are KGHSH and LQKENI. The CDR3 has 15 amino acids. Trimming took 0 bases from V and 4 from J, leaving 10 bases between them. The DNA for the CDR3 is TGTGCCAGCTCACCACCAGCAGGGCGGTACAATGAGCAGTTCTTC. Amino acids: CASSPPAGRYNEQFF.

The CDR3 loop is CASSQSTSAYEQYF. The CDR3 DNA follows: TGTGCCAGCAGCCAGAGTACTAGCGCTTACGAGCAGTACTTC. The V gene is TRBV7-2, the J gene TRBJ2-7; 7 positions match TRBD2. CDR1 is SGHTA, CDR2 FQGNSA, per germline. The J segment lost 4 bases and the V segment lost 5 bases, leaving 8 bases of the junction unmatched. There are 14 residues in the CDR3.

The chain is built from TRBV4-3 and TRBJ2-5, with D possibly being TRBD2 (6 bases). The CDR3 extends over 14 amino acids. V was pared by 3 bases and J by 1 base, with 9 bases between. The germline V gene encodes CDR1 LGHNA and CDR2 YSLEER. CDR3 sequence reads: CASSQKGLQETQYF. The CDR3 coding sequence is TGCGCCAGCAGCCAGAAGGGACTCCAAGAGACCCAGTACTTC.

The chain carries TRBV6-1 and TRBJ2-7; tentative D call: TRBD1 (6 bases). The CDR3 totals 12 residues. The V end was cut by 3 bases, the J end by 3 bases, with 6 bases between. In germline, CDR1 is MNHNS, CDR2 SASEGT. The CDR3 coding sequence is TGTGCCAGCAGTGACAGGGGCTACGAGCAGTACTTC. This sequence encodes CASSDRGYEQYF.

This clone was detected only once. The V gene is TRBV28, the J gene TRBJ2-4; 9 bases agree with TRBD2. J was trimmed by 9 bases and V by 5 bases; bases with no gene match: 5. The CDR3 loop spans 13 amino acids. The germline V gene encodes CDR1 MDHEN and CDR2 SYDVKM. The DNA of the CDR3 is TGTGCCAGCAGTCCTCAGACTAGCGGCATTCAGTACTTC. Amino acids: CASSPQTSGIQYF.

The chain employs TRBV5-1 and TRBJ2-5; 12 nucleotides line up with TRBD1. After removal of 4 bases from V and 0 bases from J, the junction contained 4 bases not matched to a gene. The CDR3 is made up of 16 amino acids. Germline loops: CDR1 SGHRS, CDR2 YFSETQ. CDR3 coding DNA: TGCGCCAGCAGCGGGGGGACAGGGGGCTACCAAGAGACCCAGTACTTC. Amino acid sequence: CASSGGTGGYQETQYF.

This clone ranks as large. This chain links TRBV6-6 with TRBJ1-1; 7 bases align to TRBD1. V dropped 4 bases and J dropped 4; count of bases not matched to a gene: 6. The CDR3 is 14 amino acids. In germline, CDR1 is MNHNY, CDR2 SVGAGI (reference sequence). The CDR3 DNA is TGTGCCAGCAGTTCCTACAGGGGACCCACTGAAGCTTTCTTT. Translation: CASSSYRGPTEAFF.

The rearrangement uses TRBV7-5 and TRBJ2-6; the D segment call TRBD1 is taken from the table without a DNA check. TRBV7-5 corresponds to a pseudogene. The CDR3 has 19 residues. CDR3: CARSRGTGGGISGANVLTF. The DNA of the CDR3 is TGTGCCAGAAGCAGGGGGACAGGGGGCGGGATCTCTGGGGCCAACGTCCTGACTTTC.

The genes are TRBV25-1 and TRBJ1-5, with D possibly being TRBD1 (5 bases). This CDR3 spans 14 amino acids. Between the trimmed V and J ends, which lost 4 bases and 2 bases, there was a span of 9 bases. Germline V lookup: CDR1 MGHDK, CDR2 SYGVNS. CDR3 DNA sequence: TGTGCCAGCAGTGGGACAATCGGCAATCAGCCCCAGCATTTT. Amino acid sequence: CASSGTIGNQPQHF.